This record concerns one T cell receptor (beta chain) sequence. This sample was taken from a study of blood T cell repertoires in COVID-19. Repertoires were generated with immunoSEQ multiplex PCR, while TCRdb's copy carries only in-frame clones and drops some. The repertoire holds about 300,000 clones, with about 91% as singletons. Germline lookup yields CDR1 SGHRS and CDR2 YFSETQ. Trimming shortened V by 0 bases and J by 4 bases, and 10 bases separated the two germline ends. This CDR3 contains 14 residues. The chain couples TRBV5-1 to TRBJ1-1; D not certain. This TCR derives from a woman in her twenties or thirties who had recovered from COVID-19. Input material: peripheral blood. The CDR3 DNA reads TGCGCCAGCAGCTTGGGGGAGGGTTTCACTGAAGCTTTCTTT. Residues: CASSLGEGFTEAFF.